The T cell receptor (beta chain) described here comes from a study of blood T cell repertoires in COVID-19 (dated by TCRdb to 2020 to 2021). Regarding the study in general: Samples covering the acute and convalescent phases of COVID-19 were provided by collaborators in the United States, Italy and Spain. The prospective study material was composed of cDNA or gDNA derived from T cells, B-cell-depleted T cells, or PBMCs. Deeply sampled blood TCRbeta repertoires from subjects exposed to, actively infected with, or recovered from COVID-19 were included in the dataset. The repertoires were released in a freely available public database meant as a resource for research on the immune response to SARS-CoV-2. Samples came from the ongoing ImmuneRACE study (first 160 participants) plus 1,254 subjects from 6 global collaborators. The sample metadata nearly always contained a de-identified subject ID, COVID-19 status, age in years and sex. HLA class I and class II types, where available, came from metadata supplied by the sample provider rather than from assay-based typing.

Participants in the prospective study were aged 18 to 89 years, lived in some 24 United States geographic areas, and enrolled through a virtual design. In the prospective study, participants were assigned to cohorts based on the clinical history participants reported in a screening survey and a study questionnaire. In the prospective study, mobile phlebotomists collected whole blood, serum and a nasopharyngeal or oropharyngeal swab from each participant. Additional blood draws and questionnaires over a 2-month period could optionally be provided by prospective study participants. Before DNA extraction, blood samples from the prospective study were shipped at room temperature or frozen. TCRbeta CDR3 regions were amplified from genomic DNA using the immunoSEQ Assay, a bias-controlled multiplex PCR. In the authors' own workflow: Within the assay, amplification of reference gene primers was used to estimate how many nucleated cells each sample contained. Sequence reads were collapsed and filtered to measure the absolute abundance of every unique TCRbeta CDR3 rearrangement. For each sample, productive Simpson clonality was calculated as the square root of Simpson's diversity index across productive rearrangements. The immuneACCESS repertoire file appears here via TCRdb, limited to in-frame rearrangements. These files lack a portion of the clones; in checked studies, under half of the deficit traces to unresolved V genes, and the cause of the others is not known. The DNA gave D and trimming, while V, J and clone size come from that table. This sample lists about 250,000 clones; roughly 91% were detected once. The ten most abundant clones make up 4% of the sample.

The research as a whole found: Clinical and demographic metadata were provided uncurated, with the amount varying by source and participant.

This clone was seen a single time. No antigen is known for it. Base quality data are lacking; no much larger clone is found one base away. CDR1 and CDR2 were assigned from the germline V gene as MNHEY and SVGEGT. The junction shows trimming of 1 base on V and 0 bases on J, and the gene matches do not reach 3 bases of it. The CDR3 starts with the cysteine, ends with the phenylalanine, and has 16 residues. CDR3 DNA is the only sequence kept; it has 48 bases, read in frame from the first base. The chain is assembled from TRBV6-2 or TRBV6-3 and TRBJ1-5; TRBD1 lines up with 7 middle nucleotides. The sequence came from a woman in her twenties or thirties with acute COVID-19. Sequencing was performed on PBMCs or T cells enriched from blood (not recorded which). The CDR3 has the sequence CASSYWDSNSNQPQHF. The nucleotide sequence is given as TGTGCCAGCAGTTACTGGGACAGCAATAGCAATCAGCCCCAGCATTTT.